Below, one T cell receptor beta chain is given with its context. There is no known antigen for this receptor. Nothing much larger sits one base from this clone, and base qualities are not available. The treatment or condition label, as the study defines it: roughly 10-day PBMC culture with coronavirus spike peptide pools or control peptides (ViraFEST assay). The ViraFEST assay was used in the study, in which antigen-specific T cells were expanded with peptide pools and expanded clonotypes were subsequently identified by TCR sequencing. The convalescent patients' positive SARS-CoV-2 PCR tests were from March to December 2020, which was before the Alpha, Beta and Delta variants emerged in the United States. Under 2.5 million PBMCs per well were cultured in IMDM with roughly 5.5% human AB serum and 8.5 to 10 IU/ml IL-2, plus 10 ug/ml peptide pools. Half of the culture medium was replaced with fresh IL-2-containing medium on days 3 and 7. Once the cells had been in culture for around 10 days, the EasySep CD4+ T cell isolation kit was used to isolate CD4+ T cells by negative selection. Ficoll-Paque Plus gradient centrifugation was used to isolate PBMCs from whole blood, and the isolated PBMCs were then either used fresh or cryopreserved at -140C. Each culture condition was generally run in triplicate wells.

The entry originates in a study of vaccination and CD4 T cells after COVID-19 (dated 2022 in TCRdb). Looking at the study overall: Convalescent patients had a positive SARS-CoV-2 result on nasal swab PCR, and of these patients, under ten had mild disease and one had severe disease. In the convalescent cohort there were six males and four females, among whom were two Hispanic individuals, seven Caucasians, two Asians and one multiracial person. Each participant got two doses of either the Pfizer-BioNTech BNT162b2 vaccine (n=8) or the Moderna mRNA-1273 vaccine (n=2). Post-COVID blood samples from convalescent patients were collected a median of around 100 days after diagnosis, with a range of 35 to 161 days. Post-vaccine blood samples were obtained a median of approximately 74 days after the second vaccine dose, with a range of about 12 to 241 days. For stimulating the cultures, overlapping spike peptide pools were used, derived from SARS-CoV-2 as well as from the common cold coronaviruses HCoV-NL63, HCoV-OC43 and HCoV-229E. Control cultures received a CEFX viral epitope pool as the positive control, an HIV-1 Nef peptide pool as the negative control, or no peptide. The spike-specific CD4+ TCR repertoire was compared before and after mRNA vaccination in over 9 COVID-19 convalescent patients and a few infection-naive healthy vaccine recipients. Results and caveats for the whole study, not just this receptor: Of the vaccine-specific clones found in convalescent patients, nearly all (304 of 307) were mono-reactive for SARS-CoV-2 spike instead of being cross-reactive with common cold coronaviruses. The median number of SARS-CoV-2-reactive clonotypes rose from 20 to 25 after infection to 30 to 45 after vaccination, but the change was not significant. In convalescent patients, a median approximately 83% of post-vaccine SARS-CoV-2-reactive clones were detected only after vaccination, suggesting vaccine-specific priming. Only a relatively small number of convalescent patients were included in the study, and early timepoints following natural infection were not analyzed.

The library was built by means of PCR. DNA from cultured CD4+ T cells was subjected to TCR sequencing with the Oncomine TCR Beta short-read assay at the Johns Hopkins FTIC core. The QIAamp micro DNA kit was used to extract genomic DNA from the cultured CD4+ T cells. The Oncomine TCR Beta libraries from cultured CD4+ T cells were pooled using unique dual indexes and then sequenced on an Illumina iSeq 100. Per the authors' processing: Non-productive sequences were removed, and CDR3s that did not start with C, did not end with F or W, or were shorter than 7 amino acids were discarded. Antigen-specific clonotypes were identified with the MANAFEST web application by comparing peptide-stimulated wells with reference and other culture wells. For a clone to be called positive, the clone needed an FDR below 0.05, an odds ratio above 5, and a productive frequency above 0.1% in at least two of three replicate wells. Cross-reactive clonotypes were defined as significantly expanded in both SARS-CoV-2 spike wells and at least one common cold coronavirus spike condition. Similarity between CDR3 sequences was evaluated in R version 3.6.1 using Levenshtein distances (stringdist) and unrooted phylogenetic trees (ape). Through fastp at Q25 and MiXCR, TCRdb rebuilt clones from the public reads, retaining in-frame beta chains. Rows with one shared CDR3 protein collapse into an entry with the most common genes and DNA. TCRdb, rather than the study authors, made the V and J calls. The table for this sample lists 15,000 to 20,000 distinct CDR3 sequences; 45% to 50% of them were counted only once. Of the sample, around an eighth is held by the ten largest clones.

According to the germline V gene, CDR1 reads SGHTA and CDR2 reads FQGNSA. Trimming removed 2 bases from V and 1 base from J, leaving 3 bases between the germline ends. CDR3 length: 12 amino acids, cysteine to phenylalanine. Kept here is only the CDR3 DNA, which spans 36 bases and is read in frame from base 1. The sequence was collected from a human donor with COVID-19. Recombination linked TRBV7-2 to TRBJ2-7; the D gene is not confidently resolved. Sequencing was carried out using cultured CD4+ T cells from blood. The nucleotide sequence reads TGTGCCAGCAGCTTAATGTCCTACGAGCAGTACTTC. This sequence encodes CASSLMSYEQYF.